The clone carrying this T cell receptor (beta chain) was recorded a few times. Its antigen is not identified. Libraries were prepared by immunoSEQ multiplex PCR; TCRdb keeps only in-frame clonotypes and omits some of them. The sample lists approximately 940,000 clones, over 75% occurring once. This specimen comes from a study of shared clonotypes between healthy human individuals. Study conclusions and caveats: Sequencing depth was predicted to influence how clonotypes are shared among donors. Naive CD4 clonotype sharing across several donors was about 5.3%. Since donors were few, the genetic and exposure-history diversity represented was limited.

The receptor comes from a man younger than 30 in good health. The specimen sequenced was memory CD4+ T cells sorted from blood. Specified subset: CD45RA-negative fraction.

For the CDR3, the DNA is TGTGCCAGTAGTGCACTATCTTGGGAGACCCAGTACTTC. Protein sequence: CASSALSWETQYF. This rearrangement joins TRBV19 to TRBJ2-5; D gene unclear. V dropped 5 bases and J dropped 5 bases, with 12 bases sitting between them. This CDR3 is built from 13 residues. CDR1 and CDR2 from the germline V gene are LNHDA and SQIVND (reference sequence).